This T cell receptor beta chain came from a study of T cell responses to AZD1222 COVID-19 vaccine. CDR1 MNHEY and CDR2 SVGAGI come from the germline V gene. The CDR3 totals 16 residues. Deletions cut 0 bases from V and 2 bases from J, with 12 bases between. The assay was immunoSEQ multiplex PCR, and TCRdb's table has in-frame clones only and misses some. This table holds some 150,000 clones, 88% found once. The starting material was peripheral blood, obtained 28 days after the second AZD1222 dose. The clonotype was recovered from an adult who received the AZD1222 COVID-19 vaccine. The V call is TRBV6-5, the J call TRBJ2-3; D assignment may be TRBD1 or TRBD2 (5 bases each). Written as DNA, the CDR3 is TGTGCCAGCAGTTACTCACAGGCGGGCCTCACAGATACGCAGTATTTT. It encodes CASSYSQAGLTDTQYF.